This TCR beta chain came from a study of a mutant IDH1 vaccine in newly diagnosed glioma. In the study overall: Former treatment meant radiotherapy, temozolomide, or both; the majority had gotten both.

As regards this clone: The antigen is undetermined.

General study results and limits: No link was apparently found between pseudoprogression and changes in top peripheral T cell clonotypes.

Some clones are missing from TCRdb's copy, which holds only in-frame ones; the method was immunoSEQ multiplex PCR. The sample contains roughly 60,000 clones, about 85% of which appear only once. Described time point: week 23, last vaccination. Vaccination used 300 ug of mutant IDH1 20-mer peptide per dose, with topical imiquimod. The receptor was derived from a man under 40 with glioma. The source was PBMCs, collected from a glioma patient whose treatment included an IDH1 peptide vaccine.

The DNA for the CDR3 is TGCGCCAGCAGCTTCCCCGGGACCGACTTTTCGGAGGTCACGCAGTATTTT. Amino acids: CASSFPGTDFSEVTQYF. The chain is built from TRBV5-1 and TRBJ2-3; D could derive from TRBD1 or TRBD2 (5 bases each). V was clipped by 2 bases and J by 9 bases, with 25 bases between them. The CDR3 contains 17 residues. Germline V lookup: CDR1 SGHRS, CDR2 YFSETQ.